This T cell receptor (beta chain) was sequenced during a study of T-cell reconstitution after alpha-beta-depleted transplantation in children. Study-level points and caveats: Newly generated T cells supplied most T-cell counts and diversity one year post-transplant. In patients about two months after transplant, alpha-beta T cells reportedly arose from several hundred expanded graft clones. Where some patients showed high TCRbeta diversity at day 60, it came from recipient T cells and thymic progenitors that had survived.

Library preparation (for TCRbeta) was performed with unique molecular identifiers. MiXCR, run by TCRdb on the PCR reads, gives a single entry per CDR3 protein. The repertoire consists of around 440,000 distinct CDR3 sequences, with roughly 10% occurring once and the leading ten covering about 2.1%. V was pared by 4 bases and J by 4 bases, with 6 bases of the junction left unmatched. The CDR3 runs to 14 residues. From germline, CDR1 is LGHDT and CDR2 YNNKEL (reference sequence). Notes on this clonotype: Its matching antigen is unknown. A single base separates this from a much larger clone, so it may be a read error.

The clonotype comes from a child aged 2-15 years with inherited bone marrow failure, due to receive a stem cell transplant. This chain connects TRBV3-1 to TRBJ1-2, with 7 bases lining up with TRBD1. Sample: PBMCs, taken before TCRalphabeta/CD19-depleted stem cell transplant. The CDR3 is CASSLDRAGYGYTF. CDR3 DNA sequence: TGTGCCAGCAGCCTAGACAGGGCAGGCTATGGCTACACCTTC.